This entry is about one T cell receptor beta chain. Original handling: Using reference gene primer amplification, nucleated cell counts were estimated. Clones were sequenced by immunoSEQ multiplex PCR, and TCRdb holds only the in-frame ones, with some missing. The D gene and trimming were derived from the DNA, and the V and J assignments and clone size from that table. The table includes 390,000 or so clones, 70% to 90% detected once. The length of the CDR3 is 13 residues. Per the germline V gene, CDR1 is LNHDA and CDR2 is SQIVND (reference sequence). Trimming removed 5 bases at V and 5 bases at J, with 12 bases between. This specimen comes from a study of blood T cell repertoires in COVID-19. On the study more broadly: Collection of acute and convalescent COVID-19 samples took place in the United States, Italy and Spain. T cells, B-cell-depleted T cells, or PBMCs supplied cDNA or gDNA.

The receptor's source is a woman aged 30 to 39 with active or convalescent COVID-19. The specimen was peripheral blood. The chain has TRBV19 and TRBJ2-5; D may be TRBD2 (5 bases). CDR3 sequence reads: CASSAERGETQYF. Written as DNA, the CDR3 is TGTGCCAGTAGTGCTGAAAGAGGGGAGACCCAGTACTTC.